This T cell receptor (beta chain) is drawn from a study of CXCR3-negative and CXCR3-positive naive CD8 T cells. About the study: Each library held about 1.5 +/- 0.3 million TRB reads, some 130 million in total. Study conclusions and caveats: Each naive subset displayed comparably high diversity, whereas memory CD8+ cells displayed much lower diversity. TCR strength was inferred from TRB CDR3 properties, while surface CD5 was comparable between naive subsets.

cDNA libraries for TRB were generated by 5' RACE incorporating UMI labels. TCRdb reanalyzed the 5' RACE reads and collapses them to one entry per CDR3 protein, without DNA. This table holds about 39,000 distinct CDR3 sequences. The CDR3 covers 16 residues. Germline CDR1 is LGHNA and CDR2 is YSLEER. By frequency, this clonotype is medium-sized. Its antigen remains unknown. Specimen: memory CD8+ T cells from blood. The rearrangement links TRBV4-3 to TRBJ2-1. The receptor was derived from a human donor in good health. Some clones in this sample may be carry-over from other donors' samples. The CDR3 protein is CASSQLTGGSYNEQFF.